Reported below is one TCR beta chain. Its target is unknown. These data belong to a study of cytomegalovirus exposure and HLA in healthy donors. Study-wide points: Most subjects' HLA-A and HLA-B alleles were reportedly predicted from TCR beta sequences. On later analysis, the bulk of CMV-associated TCR beta chains appeared to be HLA-restricted. The study dropped some indistinguishable V segments, TRBV6-2 and TRBV6-3 among them.

This PCR relied on a set of 60 Vbeta primers and 13 Jbeta primers. Using immunoSEQ multiplex PCR, the repertoire was profiled, and TCRdb retains in-frame clones only, with some absent. Of around 190,000 clones in the sample, 65% to 85% are singletons; the top ten hold just under 3%. The CDR3 has 16 residues. Germline CDR1 and CDR2: SGHRS and YFSETQ. Losses at the gene ends were 3 bases for V and 5 bases for J; bases not matched to a gene: 13. It was healthy bone marrow donors who served as donors. This chain joins TRBV5-1 and TRBJ2-5, with TRBD2 identical over 7 bases. This clonotype was obtained from a woman in her twenties or thirties in good health and CMV-seronegative. The sequenced sample consisted of PBMCs. The CDR3 protein is CASSYRVGGRTETQYF. CDR3 coding DNA: TGCGCCAGCAGCTACCGGGTGGGCGGGAGAACGGAGACCCAGTACTTC. Full variable domain (rest looked up from reference TRBV5-1 and TRBJ2-5): KAGVTQTPRYLIKTRGQQVTLSCSPISGHRSVSWYQQTPGQGLQFLFEYFSETQRNKGNFPGRFSGRQFSNSRSEMNVSTLELGDSALYLCASSYRVGGRTETQYFGPGTRLLVL.